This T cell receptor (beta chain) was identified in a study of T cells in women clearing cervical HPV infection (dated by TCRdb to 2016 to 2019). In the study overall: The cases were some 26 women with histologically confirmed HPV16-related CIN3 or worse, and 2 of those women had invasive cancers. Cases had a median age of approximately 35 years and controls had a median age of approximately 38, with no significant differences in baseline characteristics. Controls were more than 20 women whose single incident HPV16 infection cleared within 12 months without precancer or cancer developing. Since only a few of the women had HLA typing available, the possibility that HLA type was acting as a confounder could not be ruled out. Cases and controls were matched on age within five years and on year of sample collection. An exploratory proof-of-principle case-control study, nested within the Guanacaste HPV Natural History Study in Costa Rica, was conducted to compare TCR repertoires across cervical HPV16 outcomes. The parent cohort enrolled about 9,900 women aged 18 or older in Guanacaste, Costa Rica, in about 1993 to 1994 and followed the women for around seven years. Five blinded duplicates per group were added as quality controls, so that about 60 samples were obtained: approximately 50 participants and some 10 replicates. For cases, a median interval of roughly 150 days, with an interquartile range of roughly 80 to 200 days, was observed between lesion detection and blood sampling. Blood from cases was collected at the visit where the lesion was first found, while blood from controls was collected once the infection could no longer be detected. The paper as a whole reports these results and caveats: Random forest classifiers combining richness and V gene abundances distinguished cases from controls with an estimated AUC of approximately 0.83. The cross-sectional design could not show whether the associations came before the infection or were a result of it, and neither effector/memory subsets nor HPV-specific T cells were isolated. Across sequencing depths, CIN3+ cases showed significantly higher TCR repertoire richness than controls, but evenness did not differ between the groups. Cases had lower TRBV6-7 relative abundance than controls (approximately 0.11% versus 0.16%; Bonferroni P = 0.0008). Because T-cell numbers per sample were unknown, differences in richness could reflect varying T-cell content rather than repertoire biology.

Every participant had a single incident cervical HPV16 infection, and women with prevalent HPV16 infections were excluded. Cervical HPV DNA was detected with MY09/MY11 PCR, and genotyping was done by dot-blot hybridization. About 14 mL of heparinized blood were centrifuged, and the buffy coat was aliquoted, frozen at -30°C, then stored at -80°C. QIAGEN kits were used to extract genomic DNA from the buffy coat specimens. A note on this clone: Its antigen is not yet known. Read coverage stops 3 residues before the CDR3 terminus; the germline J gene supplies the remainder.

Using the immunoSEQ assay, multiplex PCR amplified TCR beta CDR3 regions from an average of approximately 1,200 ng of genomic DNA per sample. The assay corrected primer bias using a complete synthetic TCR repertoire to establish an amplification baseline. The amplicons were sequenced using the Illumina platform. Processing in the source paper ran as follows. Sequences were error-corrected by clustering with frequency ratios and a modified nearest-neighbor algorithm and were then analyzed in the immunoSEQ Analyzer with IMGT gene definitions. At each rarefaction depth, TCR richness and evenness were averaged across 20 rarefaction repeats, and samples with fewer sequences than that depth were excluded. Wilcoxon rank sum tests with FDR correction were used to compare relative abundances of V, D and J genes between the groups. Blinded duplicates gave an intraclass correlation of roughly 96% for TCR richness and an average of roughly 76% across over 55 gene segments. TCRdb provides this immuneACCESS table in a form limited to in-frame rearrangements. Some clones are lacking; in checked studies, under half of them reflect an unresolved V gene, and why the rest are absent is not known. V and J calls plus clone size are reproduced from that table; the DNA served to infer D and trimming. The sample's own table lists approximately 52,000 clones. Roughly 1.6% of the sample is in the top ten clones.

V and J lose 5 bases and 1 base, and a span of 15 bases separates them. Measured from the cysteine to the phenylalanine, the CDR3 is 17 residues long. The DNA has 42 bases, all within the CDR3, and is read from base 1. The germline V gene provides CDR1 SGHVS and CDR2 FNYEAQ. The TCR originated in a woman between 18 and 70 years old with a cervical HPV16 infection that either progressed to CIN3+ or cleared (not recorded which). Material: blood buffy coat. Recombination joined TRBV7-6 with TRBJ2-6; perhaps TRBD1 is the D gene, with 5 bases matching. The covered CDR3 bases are TGTGCCAGCAGCGGAGACAGTCTATTATCTGGGGCCAACGTC. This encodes CASSGDSLLSGANV. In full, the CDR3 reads CASSGDSLLSGANVLTF.